A single T cell receptor beta chain is shown here with its context. Its antigen is not yet known. The record has no base qualities; no much larger clone is one base away. The record originates from a study of T cells in Graves' hyperthyroidism and ophthalmopathy (dated by TCRdb to about 2019). About the full investigation: Peripheral blood was sampled at the time of initial diagnosis, prior to any treatment. Prospective prediction of ophthalmopathy was tested in an independent validation cohort consisting of some 18 hyperthyroidism patients and more than 15 patients who later progressed to ophthalmopathy. Following sampling, methimazole starting at 30 mg daily was given to hyperthyroidism patients, and high-dose intravenous methylprednisolone was given to ophthalmopathy patients. The 100 discovery patients were randomly split 7:3 into training and test sets. Thyroid tissue and blood T-cell repertoires from about six Graves' hyperthyroidism patients were also compared in the study. According to the paper, TCR Vbeta CDR3 sequencing was carried out on 135 peripheral blood samples, which came from fewer than 50 ophthalmopathy, around 74 hyperthyroidism and roughly 17 progressor patients. A discovery cohort of about a hundred patients, approximately 44 with Graves' ophthalmopathy and under 60 with stable Graves' hyperthyroidism, was used to find distinguishing TCR V-J signatures.

There are 15 amino acids in the CDR3, from cysteine to phenylalanine inclusive. Just the 45-base CDR3 DNA is kept, in frame starting at base 1. For CDR1 and CDR2, the germline V gene lists SNHLY and FYNNEI. At the junction V is shortened by 2 bases and J by 5 bases, with 14 bases in between. Graves' hyperthyroidism was defined as stable when no progression to ophthalmopathy occurred over 18 months of follow-up. Hyperthyroidism patients were aged 18 to 65 years and newly diagnosed, with disease duration of less than 2 months. Any patient with an uncontrolled infection, another autoimmune disease, pregnancy or lactation was excluded. Diagnoses relied on clinical symptoms, serum thyroxine and TRAb, thyroid ultrasound and orbital computed tomography. PBMCs were separated from approximately 9.9 ml of fresh peripheral blood using Ficoll-Paque density gradient centrifugation. Total RNA was extracted using Trizol reagent, and RNA quality was assessed on an Agilent 2100 Bioanalyzer.

The TCR beta CDR3 regions were amplified from RNA transcripts. For the first round of RT-PCR on the TCR CDR3, the HTBI primer set was used together with the Qiagen OneStep RT-PCR kit. The libraries were constructed in a second round of multiplex PCR and then size-selected and purified. Libraries were sequenced paired-end with 100 bp reads on an Illumina HiSeq2000. The study's processing was this. SOAPnuke was used to process the raw data, throwing out any read that contained adapters or uncalled bases, had a mean Phred below 15, or lacked an exact constant-primer or identifier match. High-quality paired reads were merged using COPE v1.2.5, and each unique nucleotide sequence was defined as a clonotype. MiTCR v1.1 was used to align the clonotypes against IMGT TRBV, TRBD and TRBJ reference segments. Only V-J combinations with frequency above 0.0001, covering 99.2% of repertoires, were analysed. A TCS score was defined as the ratio of F50 (clonal expansion) to E x V (chaos), with BLOSUM62-based TCRdist applied between CDR3 peptides within each V-J. Welch's t-statistics and random forest reduced around 510 V-J features to 13, which were used in a naive Bayes classifier (R e1071). TCRdb trimmed the raw reads at Q25, called clones with MiXCR and kept productive beta chains. Records with the same CDR3 protein are collapsed into one entry carrying the most frequent genes and DNA. These V and J calls derive from TCRdb rather than the authors' analysis. The sample includes about 400,000 distinct CDR3 sequences, with 14% to 15% observed a single time. The top ten hold 30% to 35% of the sample.

Broader findings and caveats from the paper: Ophthalmopathy was separated from stable hyperthyroidism by a 13 V-J signature model, with over 85% sensitivity and 81% to 83% specificity obtained in cross-validation and 80%/75% obtained in testing. Sample size was not statistically predetermined, and blinding of investigators to group allocation was not performed. During validation, the model predicted progression to ophthalmopathy a median of roughly 7.1 months ahead of onset, with around 71% sensitivity and under 85% specificity. Blood samples also contained most of the expanded thyroid clonotypes (frequency above 0.001), which suggests that blood repertoires may reflect thyroid immune responses.

In this chain, TRBV2 is recombined with TRBJ2-3; the D gene is not confidently resolved. Sequenced material: blood. The receptor was isolated from a woman aged 25 to 39 with Graves' hyperthyroidism. The sequence in DNA is TGTGCCAGCAGTGAACCCCTCTGGGAAGGAGATACGCAGTATTTT. Its amino acids are CASSEPLWEGDTQYF.